These 19 T cell receptor beta chains came from one sample sequenced in a study of T cell responses to AZD1222 COVID-19 vaccine. Generated by immunoSEQ multiplex PCR, the TCRdb table keeps only in-frame clones and is missing some. Found here are roughly 200,000 clones, approximately 93% of them singletons; the top ten hold 1.5% to 2%. The sequencing here drew on peripheral blood, taken 28 days after the second AZD1222 dose. Receptor source: an adult who received the AZD1222 COVID-19 vaccine.

This chain uses TRBV10-2 with TRBJ1-1; 9 bases agree with TRBD1. The CDR3 is made up of 16 amino acids. V lost 7 bases and J lost 1; bases outside the gene matches: 10. The germline CDR1 and CDR2 sequences are WSHSY and SAAADI. This CDR3 is CASISEQGARNTEAFF. The CDR3 DNA follows: TGCGCCAGCATCAGCGAACAGGGGGCTAGGAACACTGAAGCTTTCTTT.

The chain employs TRBV7-9 and TRBJ1-4; 9 positions agree with TRBD1. The CDR3 consists of 17 residues. Germline V gene sequence: CDR1 SEHNR, CDR2 FQNEAQ (reference sequence). V gave up 4 bases and J gave up 5 bases; unmatched junction bases: 11. CDR3: CASSSPGQGQRNEKLFF. Here the CDR3 DNA reads TGTGCCAGCAGCTCTCCGGGACAGGGACAAAGAAATGAAAAACTGTTTTTT.

J is TRBJ2-7 and V is TRBV5-6; no definite D call. The V end lost 4 bases, the J end lost 0 bases, and 8 bases lay between the germline ends. CDR1 and CDR2 (germline): SGHDT, YYEEEE. The CDR3 covers 13 residues. The CDR3, as DNA: TGTGCCAGCAGCCCCATTGGCTCCTACGAGCAGTACTTC. Its translation is CASSPIGSYEQYF.

This chain joins TRBV5-1 and TRBJ2-2; 9 bases line up with TRBD2. There are 13 residues in the CDR3. The junction had 0 bases not matched to a gene; V was cut back by 4 bases and J by 5 bases. Germline loops: CDR1 SGHRS, CDR2 YFSETQ. In DNA, the CDR3 is TGCGCCAGCAGCGGACTAGCGACCGGGGAGCTGTTTTTT. It encodes CASSGLATGELFF.

The CDR3 sequence is CASSSGTGNEQFF. Here the CDR3 DNA reads TGCGCCAGCAGCTCCGGGACAGGGAATGAGCAGTTCTTC. The chain is built from TRBV5-1 and TRBJ2-1; 9 bases match TRBD1. Per the germline V gene, CDR1 is SGHRS and CDR2 is YFSETQ. This CDR3 is 13 amino acids long. The V segment lost 3 bases and the J segment 7 bases; nucleotides outside the gene matches: 2.

The chain employs TRBV5-1 and TRBJ1-2, with D tentatively TRBD1 (5 bases). CDR1 and CDR2 from the germline V gene are SGHRS and YFSETQ. CDR3 length: 15 amino acids. Deletions cut 4 bases from V and 5 bases from J, with 18 bases between. CDR3: CASSLDTAYEYGYTF. The DNA for the CDR3 is TGCGCCAGCAGCCTGGACACCGCTTATGAGTATGGCTACACCTTC.

This clone was found once. This chain connects TRBV7-9 to TRBJ1-3, with TRBD1 matching over 8 bases. Germline V gene sequence: CDR1 SEHNR, CDR2 FQNEAQ (reference sequence). CDR3 length: 14 residues. Trimming at V came to 5 bases and at J to 4 bases, leaving 4 bases not matched to a gene. The CDR3 bases are TGTGCCAGCAGCGGGACAGGTTCGGGAAACACCATATATTTT. Amino acids: CASSGTGSGNTIYF.

J is TRBJ2-7 and V is TRBV11-2; 7 nucleotides match TRBD2. The J segment lost 0 bases and the V segment lost 7 bases, leaving 18 bases of the junction unmatched. Germline V CDR1 and CDR2: SGHAT, FQNNGV. The CDR3 runs 18 residues. The CDR3 coding sequence is TGTGCCAGCAAATTAGAAGCGGGATTTGGGGTGAGCTCCTACGAGCAGTACTTC. Encoded protein: CASKLEAGFGVSSYEQYF.

This chain links TRBV19 with TRBJ2-5; TRBD1 matches at 7 bases. This CDR3 spans 15 amino acids. Trimming took 8 bases from V and 0 from J; bases not matched to a gene: 9. Germline V gene lookup returns CDR1 LNHDA and CDR2 SQIVND (reference sequence). In DNA, the CDR3 is TGTGCCAGTTCCACGGGACAGTCGTACCAAGAGACCCAGTACTTC. This codes for CASSTGQSYQETQYF. Full variable domain (rest looked up from reference TRBV19 and TRBJ2-5): DGGITQSPKYLFRKEGQNVTLSCEQNLNHDAMYWYRQDPGQGLRLIYYSQIVNDFQKGDIAEGYSVSREKKESFPLTVTSAQKNPTAFYLCASSTGQSYQETQYFGPGTRLLVL.

The genes are TRBV7-9 and TRBJ1-6; tentatively, D is TRBD1 (5 bases). Deletions cut 4 bases from V and 3 bases from J, with 13 bases between. Germline CDR1 and CDR2: SEHNR and FQNEAQ (reference sequence). The CDR3 extends over 16 amino acids. The CDR3 DNA follows: TGTGCCAGCAGCTCCCCGGCAGGGAGCTATAATTCACCCCTCCACTTT. This codes for CASSSPAGSYNSPLHF.

In this sample, this clone turned up once. The chain links TRBV7-9 to TRBJ2-1; no clear D. Germline CDR1 SEHNR, CDR2 FQNEAQ (reference sequence). V was clipped by 2 bases and J by 7 bases, with 12 bases between them. This CDR3 spans 14 amino acids. CDR3 nucleotides: TGTGCCAGCAGCTTACCCGCCGTGAGGAATGAGCAGTTCTTC. Protein: CASSLPAVRNEQFF.

The chain uses TRBV2 and TRBJ2-1; D tentatively fits TRBD1 or TRBD2 (6 bases each). Germline-derived CDR1 and CDR2 are SNHLY and FYNNEI. The CDR3 totals 16 residues. Trimming shortened V by 3 bases and J by 3 bases, and 15 bases separated the two germline ends. The CDR3 here is CASSDGGRRGYNEQFF. The DNA of the CDR3 is TGTGCCAGCAGTGATGGGGGGCGGAGAGGCTACAATGAGCAGTTCTTC.

V and J are TRBV6-5 and TRBJ1-6, with D unresolved. Germline V gives CDR1 MNHEY, CDR2 SVGAGI. This CDR3 region has 14 residues. V shed 6 bases and J shed 10 bases, with 16 bases lying between them. This CDR3 is CASRITSRGSPLHF. For the CDR3, the DNA is TGTGCCAGCAGAATAACCTCCCGAGGGTCACCCCTCCACTTT.

The V and J genes are TRBV5-8 and TRBJ1-4, with 10 bases lining up with TRBD1. Germline V CDR1 and CDR2: SGHTS, YDEGEE. The CDR3 extends over 17 amino acids. V lost 6 bases, J lost 4 bases, and 12 bases stayed unmatched. The CDR3 loop is CASNYPGQGFRNEKLFF. CDR3 coding DNA: TGTGCCAGCAATTATCCGGGACAGGGGTTTCGTAATGAAAAACTGTTTTTT.

The genes are TRBV6-2 or TRBV6-3 and TRBJ1-5; a weak D match, TRBD1 (5 bases). Looked up from germline, CDR1 is MNHEY and CDR2 is SVGEGT. V lost 6 bases and J lost 9, with 9 bases in between. The CDR3 spans 11 residues. DNA for the CDR3: TGTGCCAGCAGCGGGAGGGGGCCCCAGCATTTT. This translates into CASSGRGPQHF.

This clone was counted once. The V and J genes are TRBV30 and TRBJ2-4; the D gene is possibly TRBD1 (6 bases). This CDR3 is 15 amino acids long. Trimming pared 2 bases from V and 0 bases from J, leaving 11 bases between. Germline loops: CDR1 GTSNPN, CDR2 SVGIG (reference sequence). The CDR3 reads CAWSHRELAKNIQYF. The CDR3 region has the DNA TGTGCCTGGAGTCACAGGGAGCTAGCCAAAAACATTCAGTACTTC. Looking up the rest from reference TRBV30 and TRBJ2-4 gives the full variable domain: SQTIHQWPATLVQPVGSPLSLECTVEGTSNPNLYWYRQAAGRGLQLLFYSVGIGQISSEVPQNLSASRPQDRQFILSSKKLLLSDSGFYLCAWSHRELAKNIQYFGAGTRLSVL.

CDR3 residues: CASSFWGWDEQFF. The CDR3 bases are TGTGCCAGCAGTTTTTGGGGGTGGGATGAGCAGTTCTTC. This rearrangement joins TRBV27 to TRBJ2-1; D may correspond to TRBD1 or TRBD2 (5 bases each). The CDR3 has 13 residues. Trimming pared 3 bases from V and 8 bases from J, leaving 11 bases between. Germline CDR1 is MNHEY and CDR2 is SMNVEV (reference sequence).

The chain couples TRBV7-3 to TRBJ2-5; D may correspond to TRBD1 or TRBD2 (5 bases each). Trimming shortened V by 5 bases and J by 1 base, and 11 bases separated the two germline ends. The CDR3 has 14 amino acids. Looked up from germline, CDR1 is SGHTA and CDR2 is FQGTGA. The CDR3 loop reads CASSPGPSQETQYF. As DNA, the CDR3 is TGTGCCAGCAGCCCGGGACCCTCCCAAGAGACCCAGTACTTC.

This chain links TRBV6-5 with TRBJ2-1; D call uncertain. Per germline, CDR1 MNHEY and CDR2 SVGAGI. V lost 4 bases, J lost 9 bases, and 13 bases lay in between. This CDR3 region has 13 residues. The CDR3 DNA reads TGTGCCAGCAGTTCACTTCCTGGGCGTGAGCAGTTCTTC. Translation gives CASSSLPGREQFF.